These T cell receptor beta chains were read from a single sample in a study of CD8 T cells in ankylosing spondylitis. Each CDR3 protein gets one entry after TCRdb re-called the 5' RACE reads with MiXCR. This sample has over 150,000 distinct CDR3 sequences, with 9.5% to 15% found just once. Sequencing was performed on blood, either unsorted or a sorted T cell fraction (not recorded which). Receptors were obtained from a male donor with ankylosing spondylitis or in good health (not recorded which). The CDR3 runs from the conserved cysteine through the conserved F or W. The order of the fields is J gene, D gene, clone size, V gene, CDR3 protein, CDR3 DNA. A D gene is named only where the DNA matches it firmly. Size values are once, few and many counts, or a class for expanded clones, and some rows have none.

TRBJ2-7 TRBD2 - TRBV6-2/TRBV6-3 CASSPLAGAEYEQYF TGTGCCAGCAGCCCTCTGGCGGGAGCCGAATACGAGCAGTACTTC
TRBJ2-7 - - TRBV11-2 CASSFAGDSYEQYF TGTGCCAGCAGCTTCGCAGGGGACTCCTACGAGCAGTACTTC
TRBJ2-7 - - TRBV11-2 CASSARLGVNEQYF TGTGCCAGCAGCGCCCGGCTGGGCGTCAACGAGCAGTACTTC
TRBJ2-7 - many TRBV29-1 CSVDSGLPYEQYF TGCAGCGTTGATTCAGGATTGCCCTACGAGCAGTACTTC
TRBJ1-1 TRBD1 many TRBV27 CASSLIQGAGEAFF TGTGCCAGCAGTTTAATACAGGGGGCGGGTGAAGCTTTCTTT
TRBJ2-7 - - TRBV5-1 CASSLGEAGDNEQYF TGCGCCAGCAGCTTGGGGGAAGCAGGGGACAACGAGCAGTACTTC
TRBJ1-2 TRBD1 - TRBV7-9 CASEGANDGYTF TGTGCTTCGGAGGGGGCGAACGATGGCTACACCTTC
TRBJ2-3 - - TRBV4-1 CASSHWAGDTQYF TGCGCCAGCAGCCACTGGGCGGGGGATACGCAGTATTTT
TRBJ1-2 TRBD1 few TRBV19 CASTWTGGNYGYTF TGTGCCAGTACGTGGACAGGGGGTAACTATGGCTACACCTTC
TRBJ2-1 - few TRBV20-1 CSARPAAASSYNEQFF TGCAGTGCAAGACCAGCGGCGGCGAGCTCCTACAATGAGCAGTTCTTC
TRBJ2-2 - few TRBV30 CAWMYGVGGELFF TGTGCCTGGATGTACGGCGTAGGAGGGGAGCTGTTTTTT